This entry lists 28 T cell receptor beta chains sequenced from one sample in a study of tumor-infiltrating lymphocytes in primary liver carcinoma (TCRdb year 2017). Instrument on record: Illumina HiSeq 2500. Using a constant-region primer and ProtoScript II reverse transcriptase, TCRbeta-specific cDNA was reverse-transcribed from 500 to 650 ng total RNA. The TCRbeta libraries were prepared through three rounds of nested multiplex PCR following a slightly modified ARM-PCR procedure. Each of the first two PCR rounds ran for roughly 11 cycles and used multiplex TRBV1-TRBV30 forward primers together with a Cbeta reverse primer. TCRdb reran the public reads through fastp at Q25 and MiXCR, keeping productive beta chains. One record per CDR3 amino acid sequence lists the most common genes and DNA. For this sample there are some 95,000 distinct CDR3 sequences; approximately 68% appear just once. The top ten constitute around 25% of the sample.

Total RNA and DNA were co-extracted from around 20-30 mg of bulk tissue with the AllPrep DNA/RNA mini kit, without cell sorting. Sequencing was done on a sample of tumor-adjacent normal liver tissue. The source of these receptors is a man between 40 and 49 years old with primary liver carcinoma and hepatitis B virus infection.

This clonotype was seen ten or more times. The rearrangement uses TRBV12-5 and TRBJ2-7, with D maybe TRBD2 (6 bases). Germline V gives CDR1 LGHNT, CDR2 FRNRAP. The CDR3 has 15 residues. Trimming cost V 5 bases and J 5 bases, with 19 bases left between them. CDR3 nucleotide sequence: TGTGCTAGTGGTCTGCCGCGGGAAGGCCCCCACGAGCAGTACTTC. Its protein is CASGLPREGPHEQYF. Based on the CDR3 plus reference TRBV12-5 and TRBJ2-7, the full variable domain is DARVTQTPRHKVTEMGQEVTMRCQPILGHNTVFWYRQTMMQGLELLAYFRNRAPLDDSGMPKDRFSAEMPDATLATLKIQPSEPRDSAVYFCASGLPREGPHEQYFGPGTRLTVT.

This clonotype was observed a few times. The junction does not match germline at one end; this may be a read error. DNA of the CDR3: TGTGTCAGCAGCCGAACAGGGGAGGAGACCCAGTACTTC. Translation gives CVSSRTGEETQYF. The chain combines TRBV5-4 with TRBJ2-5; TRBD1 matches 7 bases. Germline V CDR1 and CDR2: SGHNT, YYREEE (reference sequence). CDR3 length equals 13 residues. The variable domain in full, with the rest retrieved from reference TRBV5-4 and TRBJ2-5, is ETGVTQSPTHLIKTRGQQVTLRCSSQSGHNTVSWYQQALGQGPQFIFQYYREEENGRGNFPPRFSGLQFPNYSSELNVNALELDDSALYLCVSSRTGEETQYFGPGTRLLVL.

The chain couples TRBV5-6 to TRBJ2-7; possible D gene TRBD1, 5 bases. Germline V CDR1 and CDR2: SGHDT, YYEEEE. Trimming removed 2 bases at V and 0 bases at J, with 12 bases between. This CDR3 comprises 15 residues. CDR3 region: CASSFLGESSYEQYF. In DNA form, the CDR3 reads TGTGCCAGCAGCTTTCTAGGGGAAAGCTCCTACGAGCAGTACTTC.

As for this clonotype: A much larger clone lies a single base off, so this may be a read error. CDR3 protein: CASTGVGSSPLHF. Written as DNA, the CDR3 is TGTGCCAGCACCGGGGTCGGCAGTTCACCCCTCCACTTT. The chain couples TRBV6-2 or TRBV6-3 to TRBJ1-6; no firm D call. This CDR3 contains 13 residues. Trimming took 7 bases from V and 9 from J, leaving 13 bases between them. Germline CDR1 MNHEY, CDR2 SVGEGT.

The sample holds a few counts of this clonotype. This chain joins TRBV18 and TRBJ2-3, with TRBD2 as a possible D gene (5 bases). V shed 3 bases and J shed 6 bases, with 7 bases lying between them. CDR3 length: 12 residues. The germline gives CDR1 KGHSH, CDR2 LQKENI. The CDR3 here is CASSPRVDTQYF. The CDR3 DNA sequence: TGTGCCAGCTCACCGCGGGTGGATACGCAGTATTTT.

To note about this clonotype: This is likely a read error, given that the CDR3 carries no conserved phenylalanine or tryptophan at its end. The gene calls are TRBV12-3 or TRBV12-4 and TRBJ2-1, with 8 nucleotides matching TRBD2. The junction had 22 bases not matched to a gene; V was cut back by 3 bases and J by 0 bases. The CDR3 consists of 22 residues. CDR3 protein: CASSFFSGLQALREGSYNEQFY. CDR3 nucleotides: TGTGCCAGCAGTTTTTTTTCGGGACTGCAAGCACTCCGGGAGGGCTCCTACAATGAGCAGTTCTAC.

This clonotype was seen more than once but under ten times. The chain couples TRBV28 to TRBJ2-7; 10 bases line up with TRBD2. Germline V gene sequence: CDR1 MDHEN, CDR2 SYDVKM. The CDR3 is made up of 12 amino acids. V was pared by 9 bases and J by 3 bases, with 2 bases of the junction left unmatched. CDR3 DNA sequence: TGTGCCAGTAGCGGGGGGCACTACGAGCAGTACTTC. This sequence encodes CASSGGHYEQYF.

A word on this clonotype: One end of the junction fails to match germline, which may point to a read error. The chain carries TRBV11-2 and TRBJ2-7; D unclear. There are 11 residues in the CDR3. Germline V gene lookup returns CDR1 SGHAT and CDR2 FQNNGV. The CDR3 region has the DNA TGTGCCAGCAGTCAATCCTACGAGCACTACTTC. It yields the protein CASSQSYEHYF.

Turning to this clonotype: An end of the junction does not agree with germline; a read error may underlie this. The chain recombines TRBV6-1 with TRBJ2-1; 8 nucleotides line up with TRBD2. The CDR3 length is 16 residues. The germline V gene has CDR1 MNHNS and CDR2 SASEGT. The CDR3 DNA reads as TGTGCCAGCAGTGCCTTCTCCACCGGGGGGGGCGATGAGCAGTTCTTT. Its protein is CASSAFSTGGGDEQFF.

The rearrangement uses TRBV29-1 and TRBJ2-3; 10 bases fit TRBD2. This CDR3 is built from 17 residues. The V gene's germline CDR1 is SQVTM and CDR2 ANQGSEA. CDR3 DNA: TGCAACGTGGATGGGACTAGCGTCTCAGGTGGCATAGATACGCAGTATTTT. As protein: CNVDGTSVSGGIDTQYF.

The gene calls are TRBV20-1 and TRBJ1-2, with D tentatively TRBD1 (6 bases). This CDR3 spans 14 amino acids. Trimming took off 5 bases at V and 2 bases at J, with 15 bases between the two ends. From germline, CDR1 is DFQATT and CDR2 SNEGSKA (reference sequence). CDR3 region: CSAGGTPPNYGYTF. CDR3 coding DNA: TGCAGTGCTGGCGGGACACCACCAAACTATGGCTACACCTTC.

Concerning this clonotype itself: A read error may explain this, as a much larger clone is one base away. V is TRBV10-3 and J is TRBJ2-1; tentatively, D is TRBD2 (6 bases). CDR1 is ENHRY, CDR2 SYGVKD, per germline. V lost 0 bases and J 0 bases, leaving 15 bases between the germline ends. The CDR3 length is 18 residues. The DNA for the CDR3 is TGTGCCATCAGTGAGTCAGGCGGGACGGTTAACTCCTACAATGAGCAGTTCTTC. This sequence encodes CAISESGGTVNSYNEQFF.

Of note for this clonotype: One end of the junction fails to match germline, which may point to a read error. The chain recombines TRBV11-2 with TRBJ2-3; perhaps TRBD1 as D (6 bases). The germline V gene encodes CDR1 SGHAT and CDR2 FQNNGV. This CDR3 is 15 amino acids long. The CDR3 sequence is CANSLERTGQGSLYF. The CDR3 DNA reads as TGTGCCAACAGCTTAGAACGCACAGGGCAGGGGAGTCTGTATTTT. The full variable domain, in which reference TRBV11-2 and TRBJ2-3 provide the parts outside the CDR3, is EAGVAQSPRYKIIEKRQSVAFWCNPISGHATLYWYQQILGQGPKLLIQFQNNGVVDDSQLPKDRFSAERLKGVDSTLKIQPAKLEDSAVYLCANSLERTGQGSLYFGPGTRLTVL.

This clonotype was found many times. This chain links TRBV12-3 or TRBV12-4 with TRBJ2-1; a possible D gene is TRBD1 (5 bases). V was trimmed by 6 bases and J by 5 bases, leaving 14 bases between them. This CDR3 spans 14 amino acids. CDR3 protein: CASRPGQGNNEQFF. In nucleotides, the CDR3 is TGTGCCAGCAGACCCGGGCAGGGCAACAATGAGCAGTTCTTC.

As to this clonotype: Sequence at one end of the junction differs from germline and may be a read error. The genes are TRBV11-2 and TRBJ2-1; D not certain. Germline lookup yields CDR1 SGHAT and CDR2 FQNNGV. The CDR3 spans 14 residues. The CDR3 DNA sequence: TGTGCCACCAGCTTAGTCAGAAGCCTCAATGGGCAGTTCTTC. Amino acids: CATSLVRSLNGQFF. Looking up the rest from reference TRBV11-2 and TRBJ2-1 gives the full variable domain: EAGVAQSPRYKIIEKRQSVAFWCNPISGHATLYWYQQILGQGPKLLIQFQNNGVVDDSQLPKDRFSAERLKGVDSTLKIQPAKLEDSAVYLCATSLVRSLNGQFFGPGTRLTVL.

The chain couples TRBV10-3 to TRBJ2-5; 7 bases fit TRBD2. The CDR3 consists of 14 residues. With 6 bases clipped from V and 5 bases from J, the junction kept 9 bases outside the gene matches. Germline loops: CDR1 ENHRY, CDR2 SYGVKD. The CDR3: CAISVLARSETQYF. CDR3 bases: TGTGCCATCAGCGTACTAGCGCGAAGCGAGACCCAGTACTTC.

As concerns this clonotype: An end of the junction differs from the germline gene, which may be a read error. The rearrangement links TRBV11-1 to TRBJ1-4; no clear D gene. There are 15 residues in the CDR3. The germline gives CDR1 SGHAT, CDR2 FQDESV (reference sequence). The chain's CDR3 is CTSRHNRGPNEKLFF. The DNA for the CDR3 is TGTACCAGCAGACACAACAGAGGACCTAATGAAAAACTGTTTTTT.

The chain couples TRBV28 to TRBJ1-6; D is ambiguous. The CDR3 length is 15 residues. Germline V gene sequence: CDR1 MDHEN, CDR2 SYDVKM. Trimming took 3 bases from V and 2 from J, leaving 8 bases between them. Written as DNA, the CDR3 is TGTGCCAGCAGTTTTACGGCCACCTATAATTCACCCCTCCACTTT. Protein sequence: CASSFTATYNSPLHF.

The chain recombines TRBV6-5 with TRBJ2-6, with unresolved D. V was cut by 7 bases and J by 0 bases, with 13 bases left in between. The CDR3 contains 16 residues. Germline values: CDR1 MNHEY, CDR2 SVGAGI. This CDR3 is CASNRWSNSGANVLTF. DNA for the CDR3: TGTGCCAGCAACCGATGGAGTAACTCTGGGGCCAACGTCCTGACTTTC.

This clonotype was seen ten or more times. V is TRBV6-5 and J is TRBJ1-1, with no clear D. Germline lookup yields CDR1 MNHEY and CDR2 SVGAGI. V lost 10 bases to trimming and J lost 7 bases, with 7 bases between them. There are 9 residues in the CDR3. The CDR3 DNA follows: TGTGCCAAGATGGGTGAAGCTTTCTTT. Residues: CAKMGEAFF.

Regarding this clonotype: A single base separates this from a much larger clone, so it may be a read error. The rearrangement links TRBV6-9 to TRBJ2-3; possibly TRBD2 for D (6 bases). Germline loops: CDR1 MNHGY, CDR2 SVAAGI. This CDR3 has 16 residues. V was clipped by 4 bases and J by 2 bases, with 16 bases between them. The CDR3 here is CASSFLGLHPTDTQYF. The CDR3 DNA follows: TGTGCCAGCAGTTTTTTGGGACTCCACCCCACAGATACGCAGTATTTT.

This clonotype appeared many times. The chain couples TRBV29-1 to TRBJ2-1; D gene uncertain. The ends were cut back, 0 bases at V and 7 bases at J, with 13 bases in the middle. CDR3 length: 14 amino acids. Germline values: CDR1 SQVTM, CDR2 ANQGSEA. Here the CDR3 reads CSVEDRRRVNEQFF. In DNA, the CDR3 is TGCAGCGTTGAAGACCGTAGAAGAGTAAATGAGCAGTTCTTC.

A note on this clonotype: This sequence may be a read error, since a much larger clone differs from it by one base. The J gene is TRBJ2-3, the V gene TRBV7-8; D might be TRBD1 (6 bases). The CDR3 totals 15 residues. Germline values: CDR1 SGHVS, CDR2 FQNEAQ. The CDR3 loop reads CAGSLTTGSTDTQYF. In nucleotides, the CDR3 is TGTGCCGGCAGCTTGACTACAGGGAGCACAGATACGCAGTATTTT.

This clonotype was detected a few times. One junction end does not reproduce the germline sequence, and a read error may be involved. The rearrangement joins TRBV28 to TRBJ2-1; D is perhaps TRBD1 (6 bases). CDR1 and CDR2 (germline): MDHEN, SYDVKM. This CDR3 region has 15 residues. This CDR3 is CASSSGDIDYNEQFF. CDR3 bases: TGTGCCAGCAGTTCAGGGGACATCGACTACAACGAGCAGTTCTTC.

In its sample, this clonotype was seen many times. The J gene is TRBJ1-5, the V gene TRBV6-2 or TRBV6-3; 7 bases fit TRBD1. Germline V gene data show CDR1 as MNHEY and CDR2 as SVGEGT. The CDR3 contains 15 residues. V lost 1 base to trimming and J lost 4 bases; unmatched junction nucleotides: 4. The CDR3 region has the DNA TGTGCCAGCAGTTACTATGGACAGGTTAATCAGCCCCAGCATTTT. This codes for CASSYYGQVNQPQHF.

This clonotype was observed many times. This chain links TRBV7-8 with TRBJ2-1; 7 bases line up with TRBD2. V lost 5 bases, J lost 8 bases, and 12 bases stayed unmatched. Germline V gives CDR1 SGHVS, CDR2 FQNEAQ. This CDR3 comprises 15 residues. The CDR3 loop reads CASSLAHGSGYEQFF. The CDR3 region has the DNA TGTGCCAGCAGCCTCGCGCACGGTAGCGGGTATGAGCAGTTCTTC.

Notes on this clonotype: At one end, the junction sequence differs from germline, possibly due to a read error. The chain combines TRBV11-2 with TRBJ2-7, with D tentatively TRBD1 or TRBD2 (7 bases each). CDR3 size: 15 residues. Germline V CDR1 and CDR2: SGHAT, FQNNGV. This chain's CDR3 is CAGSLGGGSWSDQYF. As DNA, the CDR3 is TGTGCCGGCAGCTTAGGGGGCGGGAGTTGGAGCGACCAGTACTTC.

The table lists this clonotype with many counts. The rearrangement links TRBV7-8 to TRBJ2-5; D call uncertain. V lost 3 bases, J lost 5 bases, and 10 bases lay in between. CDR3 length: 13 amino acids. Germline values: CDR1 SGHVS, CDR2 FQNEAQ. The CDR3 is CASSFEVGETQYF. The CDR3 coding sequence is TGTGCCAGCAGCTTCGAAGTCGGGGAGACCCAGTACTTC.